This TCR beta chain was documented in a study of lymphopenia after photon versus proton radiotherapy. General study results and limits: Photon-treated patients lost naive T cells and TCR diversity; proton-treated stayed stable.

The table lists this clone with a few counts. Its antigen is unknown. From germline, CDR1 is WSHSY and CDR2 SAAADI. The CDR3 contains 16 residues. The V gene lost 4 bases and the J gene lost 5 bases, with 17 bases spanning the gap. Profiling relied on immunoSEQ multiplex PCR, and the TCRdb table lists in-frame clones only, not all of them. This sample has some 55,000 clones, with over 70% found just once. The gene calls are TRBV10-2 and TRBJ2-2; D may be TRBD2 (6 bases). The source of this sequence is a man aged 50 or older with gastric cancer. The sequencing here drew on peripheral blood, taken from a patient treated with photon-based radiotherapy. The CDR3, as DNA: TGCGCCAGCAGTGCAGCCCGGGACTTGCTGACCGGGGAGCTGTTTTTT. The encoded protein is CASSAARDLLTGELFF.